The T cell receptor beta chain described here comes from a study of monozygotic twins with inflammatory bowel disease. TCRdb re-called the 5' RACE reads and gives one entry per CDR3 protein, without DNA. In all, the sample yields some 440,000 distinct CDR3 sequences. In germline, CDR1 is SEHNR, CDR2 FQNEAQ (reference sequence). The CDR3 is 13 residues long. The genes are TRBV7-9 and TRBJ2-7; TCRdb's assignment of TRBD2 cannot be checked, as there is no DNA. Material: blood. The TCR originated in a human donor with ulcerative colitis or Crohn's disease, or a healthy co-twin of an affected twin (not recorded which). The CDR3 sequence: CASSLREGGEQYF.